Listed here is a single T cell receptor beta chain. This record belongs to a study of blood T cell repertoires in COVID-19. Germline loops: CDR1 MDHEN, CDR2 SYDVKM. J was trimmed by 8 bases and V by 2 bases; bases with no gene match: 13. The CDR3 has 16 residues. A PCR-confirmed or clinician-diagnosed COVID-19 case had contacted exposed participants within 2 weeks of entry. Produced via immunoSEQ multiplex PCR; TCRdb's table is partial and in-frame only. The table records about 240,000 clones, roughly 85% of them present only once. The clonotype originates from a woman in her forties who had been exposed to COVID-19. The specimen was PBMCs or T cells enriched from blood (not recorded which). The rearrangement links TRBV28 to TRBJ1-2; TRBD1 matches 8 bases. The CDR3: CASSLLPRGTGPGYTF. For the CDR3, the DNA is TGTGCCAGCAGTTTACTCCCCAGAGGGACAGGTCCGGGCTACACCTTC.